This entry lists 5 T cell receptor beta chains sequenced from one sample in a study of tissue T cells after allogeneic stem cell transplantation. Repertoires were generated with immunoSEQ multiplex PCR, while TCRdb's copy carries only in-frame clones and drops some. This table holds about 24,000 clones, 70% to 75% found once. The source was tissue from the ileum, collected at autopsy. The source of these receptors is a female donor of 60 years or more with lung cancer.

The chain couples TRBV11-2 to TRBJ2-7, with 9 bases that match TRBD2. V gave up 5 bases and J gave up 0 bases; unmatched junction bases: 14. Germline CDR1 is SGHAT and CDR2 is FQNNGV. CDR3 length: 18 amino acids. CDR3 region: CASSGRLLTSGPSYEQYF. For the CDR3, the DNA is TGTGCCAGCAGCGGCCGCCTCCTCACTAGCGGGCCCTCCTACGAGCAGTACTTC.

V gene TRBV29-1 combines with J gene TRBJ2-3, with D unclear. This CDR3 contains 13 residues. Germline lookup yields CDR1 SQVTM and CDR2 ANQGSEA. The V end was cut by 1 base, the J end by 0 bases, with 5 bases between. CDR3 sequence (DNA): TGCAGCGTTGAAGTCTCCAGCACAGATACGCAGTATTTT. Residues: CSVEVSSTDTQYF.

CDR3 bases: TGTGCCAGCAGCCCTCGGGACAGTCGGAACACTGAAGCTTTCTTT. Amino acids: CASSPRDSRNTEAFF. V usage is TRBV7-9 and J usage is TRBJ1-1; 7 positions agree with TRBD1. Trimming at V came to 5 bases and at J to 1 base, leaving 7 bases not matched to a gene. CDR1 is SEHNR, CDR2 FQNEAQ, per germline (reference sequence). The CDR3 runs to 15 residues.

This sequence joins TRBV5-4 and TRBJ2-5; 8 bases are a match to TRBD1. Germline V lookup: CDR1 SGHNT, CDR2 YYREEE (reference sequence). Losses at the gene ends were 2 bases for V and 4 bases for J; bases not matched to a gene: 7. The CDR3 has 15 residues. CDR3 amino acids: CASSFRTGQGETQYF. The CDR3, as DNA: TGTGCCAGCAGCTTTAGGACAGGGCAGGGAGAGACCCAGTACTTC. The whole variable domain, filled in from reference TRBV5-4 and TRBJ2-5, reads ETGVTQSPTHLIKTRGQQVTLRCSSQSGHNTVSWYQQALGQGPQFIFQYYREEENGRGNFPPRFSGLQFPNYSSELNVNALELDDSALYLCASSFRTGQGETQYFGPGTRLLVL.

This clone was seen a handful of times. This chain connects TRBV9 to TRBJ2-5; either TRBD1 or TRBD2 may supply D (6 bases each). CDR1 SGDLS and CDR2 YYNGEE come from the germline V gene. The V end lost 4 bases, the J end lost 4 bases, and 14 bases lay between the germline ends. This CDR3 is 14 amino acids long. In nucleotides, the CDR3 is TGTGCCAGCAGCCCCCGGGGGCAGGGAGAGACCCAGTACTTC. Translation: CASSPRGQGETQYF.